Included here is one T cell receptor beta chain sequence, with context. Its antigen is unknown. The data were obtained in a study of T cell responses to AZD1222 COVID-19 vaccine. About the study: Pooling was applied to second doses at about 4 or about 12 weeks. Points from the study as a whole: There were mostly white British donors and more females than males, and clonal diversity was possibly underestimated.

Sequencing was performed with immunoSEQ multiplex PCR; in TCRdb, only in-frame clones are kept and a portion is missing. The sample yields approximately 110,000 clones, more than 75% seen once. Germline CDR1 reads SGHTA; CDR2 reads FQGTGA. Trimming stripped 2 bases from V and 9 bases from J, with 14 bases between. The CDR3 has 14 amino acids. The sequence derives from an adult in good health. J is TRBJ2-1 and V is TRBV7-3; D perhaps matches TRBD2 (5 bases). The sample in question was peripheral blood, obtained on day 0 of AZD1222 vaccination. CDR3 sequence (DNA): TGTGCCAGCAGCTTATTATCGACTACAGTTGAGCAGTTCTTC. This encodes CASSLLSTTVEQFF.